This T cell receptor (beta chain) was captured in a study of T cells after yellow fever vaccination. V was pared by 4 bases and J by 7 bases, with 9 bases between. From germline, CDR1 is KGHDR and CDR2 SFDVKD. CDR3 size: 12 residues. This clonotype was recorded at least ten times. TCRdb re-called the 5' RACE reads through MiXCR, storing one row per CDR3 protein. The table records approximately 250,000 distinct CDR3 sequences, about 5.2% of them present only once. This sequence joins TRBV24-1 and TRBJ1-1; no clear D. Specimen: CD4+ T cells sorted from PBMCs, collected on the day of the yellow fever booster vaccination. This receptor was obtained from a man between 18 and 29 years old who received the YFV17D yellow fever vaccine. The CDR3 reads CATSEIGGEAFF. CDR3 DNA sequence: TGTGCCACCAGTGAAATCGGCGGTGAAGCTTTCTTT.